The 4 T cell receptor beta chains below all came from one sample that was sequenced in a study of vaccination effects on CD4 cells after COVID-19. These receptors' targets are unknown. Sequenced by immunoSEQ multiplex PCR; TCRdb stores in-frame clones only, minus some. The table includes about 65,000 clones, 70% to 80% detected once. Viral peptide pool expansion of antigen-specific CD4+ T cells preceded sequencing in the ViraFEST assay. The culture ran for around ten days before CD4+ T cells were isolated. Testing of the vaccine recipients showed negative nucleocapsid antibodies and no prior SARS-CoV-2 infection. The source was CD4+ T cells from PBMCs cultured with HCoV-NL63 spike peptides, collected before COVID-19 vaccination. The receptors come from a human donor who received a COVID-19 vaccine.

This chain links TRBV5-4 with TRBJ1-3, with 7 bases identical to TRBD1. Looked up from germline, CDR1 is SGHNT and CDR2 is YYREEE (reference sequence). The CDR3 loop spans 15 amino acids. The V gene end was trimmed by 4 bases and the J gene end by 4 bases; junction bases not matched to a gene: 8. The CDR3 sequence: CASSPIPGQGNTIYF. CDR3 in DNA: TGTGCCAGCAGCCCAATTCCGGGACAGGGAAACACCATATATTTT.

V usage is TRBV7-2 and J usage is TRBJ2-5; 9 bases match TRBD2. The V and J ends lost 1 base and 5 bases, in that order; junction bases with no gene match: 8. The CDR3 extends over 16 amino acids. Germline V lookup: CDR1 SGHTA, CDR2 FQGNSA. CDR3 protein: CASSLVGGGATETQYF. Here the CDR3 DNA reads TGTGCCAGCAGCTTAGTCGGCGGGGGGGCCACTGAGACCCAGTACTTC.

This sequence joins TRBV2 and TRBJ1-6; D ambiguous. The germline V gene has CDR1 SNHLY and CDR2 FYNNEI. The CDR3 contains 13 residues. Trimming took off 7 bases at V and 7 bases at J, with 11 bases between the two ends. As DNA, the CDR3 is TGTGCCAGCACCATCGCCGCAAATTCACCCCTCCACTTT. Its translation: CASTIAANSPLHF.

The chain's CDR3 is CASSPVQHRGQPQHF. Here the CDR3 DNA reads TGTGCCAGCTCACCAGTACAGCACAGGGGTCAGCCCCAGCATTTT. The J gene is TRBJ1-5, the V gene TRBV18, with 7 bases aligning to TRBD1. CDR3 length: 15 residues. The germline gives CDR1 KGHSH, CDR2 LQKENI. Losses at the gene ends were 2 bases for V and 6 bases for J; bases not matched to a gene: 7.